A single sample gave rise to the 12 T cell receptor beta chains below, sequenced in a study of human T cells and chemical hapten exposure. Time point specified: patch test 2, 6 weeks after DPC sensitization. The sample's treatment: therapeutic diphenylcyclopropenone sensitization with weekly scalp DPC. In TCRdb, the RACE reads were re-called with MiXCR into one record per CDR3 protein. The sample lists 75,000 to 100,000 distinct CDR3 sequences; approximately 9.3% were seen once. The sequenced sample was whole blood, obtained in connection with sensitization to the hapten diphenylcyclopropenone (DPC). The receptor set was obtained from a middle-aged woman with alopecia areata. Some clones in this sample may be carry-over from other donors' samples.

In this sample, this clonotype turned up many times. The rearrangement joins TRBV6-6 to TRBJ2-5; 9 bases agree with TRBD1. V shed 2 bases and J 2 bases; nucleotides not matched to a gene: 6. The V gene's germline CDR1 is MNHNY and CDR2 SVGAGI (reference sequence). The CDR3 is made up of 16 amino acids. The CDR3 sequence: CASSYPTGTGQETQYF. For the CDR3, the DNA is TGTGCCAGCAGTTACCCTACCGGGACAGGGCAAGAGACCCAGTACTTC.

This chain joins TRBV10-3 and TRBJ2-1; 10 bases agree with TRBD2. The CDR3 runs to 17 residues. Germline CDR1 is ENHRY and CDR2 is SYGVKD. V was clipped by 4 bases and J by 1 base; unmatched bases: 7. The CDR3 DNA reads TGTGCCATCAGTGTTCGGGCTAGCGGGAGTTCCTACAATGAGCAGTTCTTC. The encoded protein is CAISVRASGSSYNEQFF.

This clonotype has a count of ten or more. CDR3 region: CASSHPRGPTAQHF. Here the CDR3 DNA reads TGCGCCAGCAGCCACCCCCGGGGGCCAACAGCCCAGCATTTT. The rearrangement links TRBV4-1 to TRBJ1-5; D may be TRBD1 (6 bases). The CDR3 covers 14 residues. Germline loops: CDR1 MGHRA, CDR2 YSYEKL. Between the trimmed V and J ends, which lost 3 bases and 11 bases, there was a span of 17 bases.

In this sample, this clonotype turned up a few times. The CDR3 is CAWNLPGSTGELFF. In DNA form, the CDR3 reads TGTGCCTGGAACTTACCAGGGAGCACCGGGGAGCTGTTTTTT. This rearrangement joins TRBV30 to TRBJ2-2, with D perhaps being TRBD1 or TRBD2 (5 bases each). The V end was cut by 4 bases, the J end by 4 bases, with 13 bases between. The CDR3 has 14 amino acids. CDR1 is GTSNPN, CDR2 SVGIG, per germline (reference sequence).

The chain employs TRBV12-3 or TRBV12-4 and TRBJ2-5; no reliable D call. The CDR3 totals 13 residues. V lost 6 bases and J lost 5, with 13 bases in between. This CDR3 reads CASRPPARETQYF. The CDR3 bases are TGTGCCAGCAGGCCGCCGGCCCGGGAGACCCAGTACTTC.

The rearrangement links TRBV20-1 to TRBJ2-5; the match to TRBD1 covers 8 bases. Germline CDR1 and CDR2: DFQATT and SNEGSKA (reference sequence). J gave up 3 bases and V 4 bases, and 4 bases lay outside the gene matches. The CDR3 loop spans 13 amino acids. The CDR3 reads CSAKRTGKETQYF. CDR3 in DNA: TGCAGTGCTAAAAGGACAGGGAAAGAGACCCAGTACTTC.

The table lists this clonotype with many counts. The CDR3, as DNA: TGTGCCACCAGTCGGACAGGGGAGACAGATACGCAGTATTTT. This codes for CATSRTGETDTQYF. The V call is TRBV24-1, the J call TRBJ2-3; 9 bases are a match to TRBD1. The length of the CDR3 is 14 residues. V was clipped by 6 bases and J by 3 bases; unmatched bases: 3. From germline, CDR1 is KGHDR and CDR2 SFDVKD.

This clonotype was seen at least ten times. The rearrangement links TRBV27 to TRBJ2-7, with a weak D call TRBD2 (6 bases). The germline gives CDR1 MNHEY, CDR2 SMNVEV (reference sequence). The V gene lost 4 bases and the J gene lost 7 bases, with 20 bases spanning the gap. The CDR3 runs 15 residues. CDR3 amino acids: CASSSGSGVSGEQYF. DNA of the CDR3: TGTGCCAGCAGTTCAGGGTCGGGAGTGTCGGGTGAGCAGTACTTC.

The chain is built from TRBV6-5 and TRBJ2-7, with TRBD2 matching over 9 bases. This CDR3 spans 16 amino acids. The ends lost 1 base at V and 0 bases at J; junction bases unmatched: 4. Per germline, CDR1 MNHEY and CDR2 SVGAGI. The CDR3 nucleotides are TGTGCCAGCAGTTACTTCCCTAGCGGGGTCTCCTACGAGCAGTACTTC. It specifies CASSYFPSGVSYEQYF.

J is TRBJ1-2 and V is TRBV7-2; 11 nucleotides align to TRBD1. Germline V gene data show CDR1 as SGHTA and CDR2 as FQGNSA. This CDR3 is built from 13 residues. Trimming took 5 bases from V and 8 from J; bases not matched to a gene: 4. The CDR3 spells CASSEGQGDGYTF. CDR3 nucleotide sequence: TGTGCCAGCAGCGAGGGACAGGGGGACGGCTACACCTTC.

This clonotype showed up many times. The chain couples TRBV4-3 to TRBJ1-1; no firm D call. Per germline, CDR1 LGHNA and CDR2 YSLEER. Trimming pared 0 bases from V and 9 bases from J, leaving 14 bases between. The CDR3 is 14 amino acids. The CDR3 reads CASSQDVDGTQAFF. The CDR3 coding sequence is TGCGCCAGCAGCCAAGATGTAGACGGAACCCAAGCTTTCTTT.

This clonotype showed up just a few times. The rearrangement links TRBV2 to TRBJ2-2; 7 bases are shared with TRBD2. The V and J ends lost 4 bases and 4 bases, in that order; junction bases with no gene match: 3. Germline-derived CDR1 and CDR2 are SNHLY and FYNNEI. The CDR3 is 14 residues long. The chain's CDR3 is CASSGTRSTGELFF. The CDR3 coding sequence is TGTGCCAGCAGTGGGACTAGAAGCACCGGGGAGCTGTTTTTT.